Detailed here is one TCR beta chain. Assay used: immunoSEQ multiplex PCR; TCRdb lists only in-frame clones, some missing. The sample yields fewer than 70,000 clones, 75% to 90% seen once. These data are taken from a study of T cell responses to AZD1222 COVID-19 vaccine. Per the germline V gene, CDR1 is MDHEN and CDR2 is SYDVKM. The V and J ends lost 7 bases and 1 base respectively, with 13 bases between them. CDR3 size: 14 residues. Here the sequenced sample was peripheral blood, taken 28 days after the second AZD1222 dose. The source of this sequence is an adult who received the AZD1222 COVID-19 vaccine. V and J are TRBV28 and TRBJ1-1; D not resolved. The CDR3 region is CASILGLGNTEAFF. CDR3 nucleotide sequence: TGTGCCAGCATATTAGGGTTGGGGAACACTGAAGCTTTCTTT.